The rows below give T cell receptor beta chains drawn from one sample of a study of early T cells in non-severe SARS-CoV-2 infection. MiXCR, run by TCRdb on the 5' RACE reads, gives a single entry per CDR3 protein. The sample records 70,000 to 95,000 distinct CDR3 sequences, roughly a sixth being singletons. The sequenced material came from whole blood. Every receptor here comes from an adult who was a healthcare worker with PCR-confirmed SARS-CoV-2 infection or an uninfected control (not recorded which). CDR3s include the opening cysteine and the closing phenylalanine or tryptophan. Each record gives: clone size, V gene, J gene, D gene, CDR3 DNA, CDR3 protein. D genes are given only for firm matches. Some rows have no size entry. The others give once, few or many, or a class for an expanded clone.

few	TRBV6-6	TRBJ2-5	.	TGTGCCAGCAGCTCCGGGACACCTTCCCAAGAGACCCAGTACTTC	CASSSGTPSQETQYF
few	TRBV5-4	TRBJ2-3	.	TGTGCCAGCAGCTATGGCCTTACAGATACGCAGTATTTT	CASSYGLTDTQYF
.	TRBV5-1	TRBJ1-1	TRBD1	TGCGCCAGCAGCATGACAGGGAAAGGATTGAGAACTGAAGCTTTCTTT	CASSMTGKGLRTEAFF
many	TRBV2	TRBJ2-3	TRBD2	TGTGCCAGCGGAACGGGACTAGCGGGGGGGCTTAGCACAGATACGCAGTATTTT	CASGTGLAGGLSTDTQYF
few	TRBV30	TRBJ1-4	TRBD1	TGTGCCTGTCCGGGACAGTTGAATGAAAAACTGTTTTTT	CACPGQLNEKLFF
.	TRBV12-3/TRBV12-4	TRBJ2-7	TRBD2	TGTGCCAGCAGTTCACGGGGGGATAGAGACGAGCAGTACTTC	CASSSRGDRDEQYF
.	TRBV20-1	TRBJ2-7	.	TGCAGTGCTAGAGACTCCGGGACCCGATACCCCTACGAGCAGTACTTC	CSARDSGTRYPYEQYF
.	TRBV7-3	TRBJ2-2	.	TGTGCCAGCAGCTTAACTGGGGTAACCGGGGAGCTGTTTTTT	CASSLTGVTGELFF
.	TRBV6-6	TRBJ1-5	.	TGTGCCAGCAGATGGACTAGAGGGGATCAGCCCCAGCATTTT	CASRWTRGDQPQHF
.	TRBV7-2	TRBJ2-2	.	TGTGCCAGCAGTCTCGCGTCTGGGAACACCGGGGAGCTGTTTTTT	CASSLASGNTGELFF
.	TRBV7-7	TRBJ2-3	.	TGTGCTAGCAGCTTAGCAGGAGCAGATACGCAGTATTTT	CASSLAGADTQYF
.	TRBV7-6	TRBJ2-1	.	TGTGCCAGCAGCTTAAGTGTGGGTGAGCAGTTCTTC	CASSLSVGEQFF
many	TRBV10-2	TRBJ1-2	.	TGCGCCAGCAGTGAGTCGGGCATTTTGAGCTACACCTTC	CASSESGILSYTF
.	TRBV20-1	TRBJ1-4	TRBD1	TGCAGTGCTAGTCCAGGGGGATGGGGTAAAAAACTGTTTTTT	CSASPGGWGKKLFF